This is a list of T cell receptor beta chains from one sample in a study of blood T cell repertoires in COVID-19. Only in-frame clones appear in the TCRdb table, and some are missing; sequencing was by immunoSEQ multiplex PCR. Here the sample spans approximately 350,000 clones, approximately 86% being singletons. The sequencing sample was made of peripheral blood. These receptors originate from a woman aged 55-69 years with COVID-19, enrolled during active disease. The CDR3 runs from the conserved cysteine through the conserved F or W. D genes are given only for firm matches. Clone size is given for some rows only: seen once, a few or many times, or a class if the clone is expanded.

NA | TRBJ2-7 | TRBV27 | NA | CASSWGGTVSYEQYF | TGTGCCAGCAGTTGGGGCGGGACAGTTTCCTACGAGCAGTACTTC
NA | TRBJ2-7 | TRBV12-5 | many | CASGSPHGGEQYF | TGTGCTAGTGGTTCCCCTCATGGGGGGGAGCAGTACTTC
TRBD2 | TRBJ2-7 | TRBV6-5 | NA | CASSYSVVAGVYEQYF | TGTGCCAGCAGTTACTCGGTAGTAGCGGGGGTTTACGAGCAGTACTTC
NA | TRBJ1-6 | TRBV30 | NA | CAWSVPLNWNSPLHF | TGTGCCTGGAGTGTACCGCTGAACTGGAATTCACCCCTCCACTTT
NA | TRBJ1-4 | TRBV19 | NA | CASKNSDRSNEKLFF | TGTGCCAGTAAGAATAGTGACAGAAGTAATGAAAAACTGTTTTTT
NA | TRBJ1-1 | TRBV5-5 | few | CASSLPGVNTEAFF | TGTGCCAGCAGCCTCCCAGGGGTGAACACTGAAGCTTTCTTT
TRBD1 | TRBJ1-5 | TRBV7-2 | once | CASSVTGFQPQHF | TGTGCCAGCAGCGTGACAGGGTTTCAGCCCCAGCATTTT
NA | TRBJ2-7 | TRBV7-8 | NA | CASSRQGGEDYEQYF | TGTGCCAGCAGCCGGCAAGGGGGGGAGGACTACGAGCAGTACTTC
NA | TRBJ2-1 | TRBV7-6 | NA | CASSPVGTYNEQFF | TGTGCCAGCAGCCCCGTGGGCACCTACAATGAGCAGTTCTTC
TRBD1 | TRBJ1-5 | TRBV7-9 | NA | CASSEGQSVYQPQHF | TGTGCCAGCAGCGAGGGACAGTCCGTATATCAGCCCCAGCATTTT
TRBD2 | TRBJ2-2 | TRBV5-4 | NA | CASSLLTLAGGANTGELFF | TGTGCCAGCAGCTTGCTGACGCTAGCGGGGGGGGCGAACACCGGGGAGCTGTTTTTT
NA | TRBJ2-3 | TRBV19 | NA | CASSIDAGKKTDTQYF | TGTGCCAGTAGTATAGATGCGGGGAAGAAAACAGATACGCAGTATTTT
NA | TRBJ2-4 | TRBV11-3 | NA | CASQIFQDLAKNIQYF | TGTGCCAGCCAGATATTTCAGGATCTAGCCAAAAACATTCAGTACTTC
NA | TRBJ1-6 | TRBV5-1 | NA | CASSRQGPYNSPLHF | TGCGCCAGCAGCCGTCAGGGTCCCTATAATTCACCCCTCCACTTT
NA | TRBJ1-1 | TRBV10-3 | NA | CAISPGGEAFF | TGTGCCATCAGTCCCGGGGGTGAAGCTTTCTTT
TRBD2 | TRBJ2-3 | TRBV7-8 | once | CASSTRLAGGTDTQYF | TGTGCCAGCAGCACCAGACTAGCTGGGGGCACAGATACGCAGTATTTT
NA | TRBJ2-3 | TRBV5-1 | NA | CASSLSPPTSTDTQYF | TGCGCCAGCAGCTTGAGCCCCCCTACTAGCACAGATACGCAGTATTTT
TRBD1 | TRBJ1-2 | TRBV25-1 | NA | CASSEGDSYYGYTF | TGTGCCAGCAGTGAAGGGGACAGCTACTATGGCTACACCTTC
NA | TRBJ2-7 | TRBV6-5 | few | CASRAAVGGVFEQYF | TGTGCCAGCAGGGCAGCGGTGGGAGGTGTCTTCGAGCAGTACTTC
TRBD1 | TRBJ2-7 | TRBV5-4 | NA | CASSPSGTGEYEQYF | TGTGCCAGCAGCCCTTCTGGGACAGGGGAGTACGAGCAGTACTTC
NA | TRBJ2-3 | TRBV6-1 | NA | CASSETRWSGAQYF | TGTGCCAGCAGTGAAACCAGGTGGTCCGGCGCGCAGTATTTT
TRBD1 | TRBJ1-2 | TRBV29-1 | NA | CSVGDRHGYTF | TGCAGCGTAGGGGACAGGCATGGCTACACCTTC
NA | TRBJ2-5 | TRBV11-2 | NA | CASSLEGAGETQYF | TGTGCCAGCAGCTTAGAAGGGGCCGGGGAGACCCAGTACTTC
NA | TRBJ2-1 | TRBV21-1 | NA | CASNPGQGEYNEQFF | TGTGCCAGCAACCCGGGACAGGGGGAGTACAATGAGCAGTTCTTC
NA | TRBJ2-2 | TRBV9 | once | CASSATGTAGELFF | TGTGCCAGCAGCGCTACAGGGACGGCCGGGGAGCTGTTTTTT
NA | TRBJ1-2 | TRBV9 | NA | CASSVEGVRDYGYTF | TGTGCCAGCAGCGTAGAGGGGGTGCGGGACTATGGCTACACCTTC
NA | TRBJ1-5 | TRBV5-6 | NA | CASSLPGDQPQHF | TGTGCCAGCAGCTTGCCAGGGGATCAGCCCCAGCATTTT
TRBD1 | TRBJ2-1 | TRBV11-3 | NA | CASSWTGNNEQFF | TGTGCCAGCAGCTGGACAGGGAACAATGAGCAGTTCTTC
NA | TRBJ2-2 | TRBV24-1 | NA | CATAPAGISGELFF | TGTGCCACGGCCCCCGCAGGGATCTCCGGGGAGCTGTTTTTT
NA | TRBJ1-2 | TRBV7-8 | NA | CASSLDGRNYGYTF | TGTGCCAGCAGCTTAGATGGCAGGAACTATGGCTACACCTTC
TRBD2 | TRBJ2-3 | TRBV25-1 | NA | CASSEGLADYTDTQYF | TGTGCCAGCAGTGAAGGACTAGCGGATTACACAGATACGCAGTATTTT
TRBD1 | TRBJ1-2 | TRBV6-5 | NA | CASTRQGTEGYTF | TGTGCCAGCACCCGACAGGGAACCGAGGGCTACACCTTC
TRBD1 | TRBJ1-5 | TRBV7-2 | NA | CASSRTGENNQPQHF | TGTGCCAGCAGCAGGACAGGGGAAAATAATCAGCCCCAGCATTTT
NA | TRBJ1-5 | TRBV18 | NA | CASSPPGRVGNQPQHF | TGTGCCAGCTCACCACCGGGCAGGGTCGGTAATCAGCCCCAGCATTTT
NA | TRBJ1-4 | TRBV5-4 | NA | CASSLGPGSQGIF | TGTGCCAGCAGCTTGGGACCCGGGAGCCAAGGAATTTTT
TRBD1 | TRBJ1-2 | TRBV29-1 | few | CSVDSGTAQANYGYTF | TGCAGCGTTGACTCGGGGACAGCTCAGGCTAACTATGGCTACACCTTC
NA | TRBJ1-1 | TRBV27 | NA | CASSPLTRNTEAFF | TGTGCCAGCAGTCCCCTTACGCGGAACACTGAAGCTTTCTTT
TRBD1 | TRBJ1-5 | TRBV19 | NA | CASSTPGGGRNQPQHF | TGTGCCAGTAGTACCCCTGGAGGGGGCAGGAATCAGCCCCAGCATTTT
TRBD1 | TRBJ1-5 | TRBV12-3/TRBV12-4 | NA | CASTTGGDQPQHF | TGTGCCAGCACCACAGGGGGCGATCAGCCCCAGCATTTT
NA | TRBJ2-5 | TRBV30 | NA | CAWSPLSTGTQYF | TGTGCCTGGAGTCCTCTCTCGACGGGGACCCAGTACTTC
TRBD1 | TRBJ1-5 | TRBV9 | NA | CASSLGTGPQHF | TGTGCCAGCAGCCTCGGGACAGGGCCCCAGCATTTT
TRBD1 | TRBJ1-2 | TRBV3-1/TRBV3-2 | NA | CASSPTGTGGSNYGYTF | TGTGCCAGCAGCCCGACCGGGACAGGGGGTTCTAACTATGGCTACACCTTC
TRBD2 | TRBJ2-3 | TRBV2 | NA | CASGPVAGGSRTDTQYF | TGTGCCAGCGGGCCGGTGGCGGGGGGCTCACGCACAGATACGCAGTATTTT
TRBD1 | TRBJ1-2 | TRBV7-4 | NA | CASSLVTGGHGYTF | TGTGCCAGCAGCTTAGTGACAGGGGGCCATGGCTACACCTTC
TRBD2 | TRBJ2-7 | TRBV7-9 | NA | CASSLVSGGVSYEQYF | TGTGCCAGCAGCTTAGTAAGCGGGGGGGTCTCCTACGAGCAGTACTTC
TRBD2 | TRBJ2-1 | TRBV7-7 | NA | CASARGTSGHNEQFF | TGTGCCAGCGCAAGAGGGACTAGCGGGCACAATGAGCAGTTCTTC
NA | TRBJ1-1 | TRBV9 | NA | CASSASDTEAFF | TGTGCCAGCAGCGCCTCCGACACTGAAGCTTTCTTT
NA | TRBJ1-2 | TRBV5-1 | NA | CASSLEGAHVVNTF | TGCGCCAGCAGCTTGGAAGGGGCCCATGTGGTAAACACCTTC
TRBD2 | TRBJ2-5 | TRBV2 | NA | CASSEVTSGVGETQYF | TGTGCCAGCAGTGAAGTCACTAGCGGGGTTGGAGAGACCCAGTACTTC
TRBD1 | TRBJ1-2 | TRBV14 | NA | CASSQNRGGGYTF | TGTGCCAGCAGCCAAAACAGGGGCGGGGGCTACACCTTC
NA | TRBJ1-6 | TRBV27 | NA | CATQDSFRSSYNSPLHF | TGTGCCACCCAGGACAGCTTCCGGAGCTCCTATAATTCACCCCTCCACTTT
NA | TRBJ2-3 | TRBV6-4 | NA | CASSDGQGQDTQYF | TGTGCCAGCAGTGACGGCCAGGGTCAAGATACGCAGTATTTT
TRBD1 | TRBJ2-1 | TRBV27 | once | CASRYQGAVTYNEQFF | TGTGCCAGCAGATACCAGGGGGCCGTTACCTACAATGAGCAGTTCTTC